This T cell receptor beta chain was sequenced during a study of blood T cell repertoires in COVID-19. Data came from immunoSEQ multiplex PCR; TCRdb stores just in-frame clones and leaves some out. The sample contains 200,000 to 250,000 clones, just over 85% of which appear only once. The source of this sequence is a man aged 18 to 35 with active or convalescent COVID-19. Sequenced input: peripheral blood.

CDR3 sequence: CASSLAYTEAFF. CDR3 bases: TGTGCCAGCAGCTTAGCTTACACTGAAGCTTTCTTT. V and J are TRBV11-2 and TRBJ1-1; D gene unclear. Germline V gene sequence: CDR1 SGHAT, CDR2 FQNNGV. Between the trimmed V and J ends, which lost 1 base and 3 bases, there was a span of 3 bases. The CDR3 spans 12 residues.